This T cell receptor beta chain was captured in a study of patients and donors after allogeneic stem cell transplantation. This CDR3 spans 14 amino acids. V was trimmed by 2 bases and J by 5 bases, leaving 13 bases between them. Germline CDR1 SGHTS, CDR2 YDEGEE. TCRdb reanalysed the RT-PCR reads using MiXCR and keeps one entry per CDR3 protein. This table has about 960,000 distinct CDR3 sequences, approximately 19% appearing once. This sequence originates from a human donor who was either an allogeneic HSCT recipient or a stem cell or donor lymphocyte infusion donor (not recorded which). It is not recorded whose cells these are; they may come from a transplant donor. The rearrangement links TRBV5-8 to TRBJ1-2; possible D gene TRBD1, 6 bases. The sequencing input was blood, either unsorted or a sorted T cell fraction (not recorded which). This CDR3 is CASSLPDRGYGYTF. CDR3 DNA sequence: TGTGCCAGCAGCTTACCGGACAGAGGGTATGGCTACACCTTC.